Below, one TCR beta chain is given with its context. V was trimmed by 8 bases and J by 0 bases, leaving 8 bases between them. The germline gives CDR1 GTSNPN, CDR2 SVGIG (reference sequence). The CDR3 extends over 12 amino acids. Each CDR3 protein gets one entry after TCRdb re-called the RT-PCR reads with MiXCR. This table holds 650,000 to 800,000 distinct CDR3 sequences, 13% to 15% found once. The chain combines TRBV30 with TRBJ2-1; a possible D gene is TRBD2 (5 bases). This TCR derives from a female donor in good health, serving as a healthy control. Sequencing was done on a sample of memory CD4+ T cells from blood. The CDR3 DNA is TGTGCCGGAGGCGGCTCCTACAATGAGCAGTTCTTC. This gives the protein CAGGGSYNEQFF.